Below, 11 T cell receptor beta chains from the same sample are listed, as sequenced in a study of CD8+ T cells in alopecia areata. After isolation, RNA underwent reverse transcription to generate cDNA as the sequencing template. Measured with immunoSEQ multiplex PCR; TCRdb has only the in-frame clones, and not every one. The sample comprises under 250,000 clones, approximately 52% of which are singletons, and just over 0.45% rests with the top ten. Sequencing used CD4+ T cells sorted from blood, obtained at week 0. The receptors were sampled from a human donor with alopecia areata.

J is TRBJ1-2 and V is TRBV2; D is uncertain. Germline V gene data show CDR1 as SNHLY and CDR2 as FYNNEI. The V gene lost 3 bases and the J gene lost 4 bases, with 9 bases spanning the gap. The CDR3 contains 13 residues. The CDR3 sequence: CASSDSGSYGYTF. The DNA for the CDR3 is TGTGCCAGCAGTGATTCGGGCAGCTATGGCTACACCTTC.

The CDR3, as DNA: TGTGCCAGCAGCCGAAGGACAGGGAGGGACGAGCAGTACTTC. Protein sequence: CASSRRTGRDEQYF. The chain carries TRBV7-6 and TRBJ2-7, with D tentatively TRBD1 (8 bases). Germline values: CDR1 SGHVS, CDR2 FNYEAQ. V was pared by 5 bases and J by 5 bases, with 16 bases between. The CDR3 length is 14 residues.

The rearrangement links TRBV2 to TRBJ2-5; 12 nucleotides match TRBD1. With V trimmed by 4 bases and J by 2 bases, 5 bases remained unmatched. The CDR3 spans 16 residues. Per the germline V gene, CDR1 is SNHLY and CDR2 is FYNNEI. CDR3 DNA sequence: TGTGCCAGCAGTGCCCGGGACAGGGGGCGACAAGAGACCCAGTACTTC. It is translated as CASSARDRGRQETQYF. The entire variable domain, with the rest obtained from reference TRBV2 and TRBJ2-5, is as follows: EPEVTQTPSHQVTQMGQEVILRCVPISNHLYFYWYRQILGQKVEFLVSFYNNEISEKSEIFDDQFSVERPDGSNFTLKIRSTKLEDSAMYFCASSARDRGRQETQYFGPGTRLLVL.

J is TRBJ2-7 and V is TRBV5-1, with 7 bases aligning to TRBD1. With 4 bases clipped from V and 3 bases from J, the junction kept 10 bases outside the gene matches. The germline V gene has CDR1 SGHRS and CDR2 YFSETQ. CDR3 size: 15 residues. The CDR3 sequence is CASSLRDSSYYEQYF. CDR3 in DNA: TGCGCCAGCAGCCTCCGGGACAGTAGTTACTACGAGCAGTACTTC.

As regards this clone: The sample contains more than one DNA sequence encoding this CDR3. The genes are TRBV29-1 and TRBJ1-3; no clear D. The CDR3 totals 12 residues. Germline values: CDR1 SQVTM, CDR2 ANQGSEA. V was cut by 1 base and J by 2 bases, with 3 bases left in between. In DNA form, the CDR3 reads TGCAGCGTTGAAGGAACTGGAAACACCATATATTTT. This encodes CSVEGTGNTIYF.

In its sample, this clone was seen many times. V usage is TRBV6-4 and J usage is TRBJ1-6; TRBD1 matches at 9 bases. Germline CDR1 is MRHNA and CDR2 is SNTAGT. The CDR3 sequence is 13 residues long. J was trimmed by 8 bases and V by 6 bases; bases with no gene match: 2. In DNA, the CDR3 is TGTGCCAGCAGGCGGGACAGGGATTCACCCCTCCACTTT. It yields the protein CASRRDRDSPLHF.

This clone showed up just a few times. CDR3 sequence: CASSKAAGNTIYF. The CDR3 bases are TGTGCCAGCAGTAAGGCGGCTGGAAACACCATATATTTT. V usage is TRBV6-1 and J usage is TRBJ1-3; D gene uncertain. Trimming removed 5 bases from V and 2 bases from J, with 7 bases in between. This CDR3 has 13 residues. Per germline, CDR1 MNHNS and CDR2 SASEGT.

The V call is TRBV6-5, the J call TRBJ1-1; 7 bases fit TRBD1. J was trimmed by 3 bases and V by 7 bases; bases with no gene match: 2. The CDR3 totals 12 residues. Germline values: CDR1 MNHEY, CDR2 SVGAGI. The CDR3 region has the DNA TGTGCCAGCACGGGACAGTACACTGAAGCTTTCTTT. It translates to CASTGQYTEAFF.

This clone was counted many times. This chain links TRBV5-1 with TRBJ2-3; 8 bases match TRBD1. Germline V gene lookup returns CDR1 SGHRS and CDR2 YFSETQ. V was clipped by 4 bases and J by 8 bases; unmatched bases: 9. The CDR3 is made up of 14 amino acids. The DNA of the CDR3 is TGCGCCAGCAGCCTAGGACAGGGTCAGGGTACGCAGTATTTT. Protein product: CASSLGQGQGTQYF.

The chain links TRBV6-6 to TRBJ1-2; 7 nucleotides match TRBD1. The CDR3 contains 14 residues. The V and J ends lost 6 bases and 8 bases, in that order; junction bases with no gene match: 12. Germline CDR1 is MNHNY and CDR2 is SVGAGI (reference sequence). The CDR3, as DNA: TGTGCCAGCAGCCCGGGACAGACACCTCACGGCTACACCTTC. This sequence encodes CASSPGQTPHGYTF.

This clone occurred a few times. CDR3 in DNA: TGTGCCAGCAGCCAGGAGGGCTCTGGGGCCAACGTCCTGACTTTC. It encodes CASSQEGSGANVLTF. The rearrangement links TRBV4-2 to TRBJ2-6; tentative D call: TRBD2 (6 bases). CDR1 and CDR2 from the germline V gene are LGHNA and YNFKEQ. The CDR3 is 15 amino acids. Trimming left V 3 bases short and J 0 bases short, with 6 bases between.